This TCR beta chain derives from a study of blood T cell repertoires in COVID-19 (dated by TCRdb to between 2020 and 2021). Some background on the complete study: The collaborator samples originated in the United States, Italy and Spain and spanned the acute and convalescent phases of COVID-19. The dataset comprised deeply sampled blood TCRbeta repertoires from subjects exposed to, actively infected with, or recovered from COVID-19. Where available, HLA class I and class II types were taken from metadata supplied by the sample provider and were not determined by assay-based typing. The repertoires were released in a freely available public database intended as a resource for research on the immune response to SARS-CoV-2. The prospective study material was composed of cDNA or gDNA derived from T cells, B-cell-depleted T cells, or PBMCs. A de-identified subject ID, COVID-19 status, age in years and sex were almost always included in the sample metadata. Samples were obtained from the ongoing ImmuneRACE study (first 160 participants) and from over 1,000 subjects provided by 6 global collaborators. General conclusions and limits of the study: The amount of clinical and demographic metadata varied by source and participant and was provided uncurated.

Each collaborating institution followed its own protocols to collect whole blood in K2EDTA tubes. For TCRbeta analysis, collaborators shipped samples as frozen whole blood, isolated PBMCs, or DNA extracted from either of those sample types. The CDR3 spans 12 residues, from the cysteine through the phenylalanine. Only the CDR3 part of the read is kept: 36 bases, read in frame from the first base. V was cut back by 7 bases and J by 5 bases, leaving a gap of 12 bases between them. Reading the germline V gene (reference sequence) gives CDR1 SGHNT and CDR2 YYREEE. TCRbeta CDR3 regions were amplified from genomic DNA using the immunoSEQ Assay, a bias-controlled multiplex PCR. In the source study's methods: The number of nucleated cells in each sample was estimated by amplification of reference gene primers within the assay. To quantify the absolute abundance of each unique TCRbeta CDR3 rearrangement, sequence reads were collapsed and filtered. Productive Simpson clonality was computed per sample as the square root of Simpson's diversity index over productive rearrangements. Imported from immuneACCESS, the table was reduced by TCRdb to in-frame sequences with V and J called. These copies leave out some clones; in studies compared against another copy, an unresolved V gene accounts for under half, and the cause of the remainder is not known. V and J calls and clone size are those listed in that table; D and trimming were worked out from the DNA. The sample table shows under 150,000 clones, and more than 80% are seen once. The top ten constitute 8.8% of the sample.

With respect to this clone: Its antigen has not been determined. Base qualities are not recorded, but no much larger clone differs from it by a single base.

The chain is assembled from TRBV5-4 and TRBJ2-5, with the D segment identity uncertain. The clonotype originates from a woman older than 75 in a cohort sampled during active or convalescent COVID-19. Specimen: peripheral blood. The CDR3 region reads CASGGSGETQYF. The nucleotide sequence is TGTGCCAGCGGCGGTAGTGGGGAGACCCAGTACTTC.